The clone carrying this T cell receptor (beta chain) was recorded at least ten times. Its antigen is unidentified. The source of the sample is a study of neurological immune-mediated disorders. Time point meaning: longitudinal time-point 3. The cDNA was generated by 5'RACE with 10-nucleotide random UMIs. TCRdb processed the 5' RACE reads anew with MiXCR; each CDR3 protein has one entry. The sample consists of roughly 50,000 distinct CDR3 sequences, roughly 13% of them appearing once. Germline assignment: CDR1 SNHLY and CDR2 FYNNEI. This CDR3 region has 15 residues. Germline trimming cut 6 bases from V and 4 bases from J; bases unmatched to any gene: 7. Overall study findings and caveats: In HTLV-1-associated myelopathy, TCR clonal expansion was greatest, whereas multiple sclerosis had the least, falling below healthy controls. Expanded clones shared no CDR3 amino acid sequences across subjects, suggesting private repertoires in all groups.

What was sequenced was PBMCs. The sequence came from a male donor with HTLV-1-associated myelopathy (HAM/TSP). V usage is TRBV2 and J usage is TRBJ1-5, with 9 bases fitting TRBD1. CDR3 sequence reads: CASRPGTGRNQPQHF. CDR3 nucleotides: TGTGCCAGCAGGCCCGGGACAGGGAGGAATCAGCCCCAGCATTTT.